A selection of T cell receptor beta chains follows, all from one sample in a study of blood T cells in healthy people across ages. One entry per CDR3 protein results from TCRdb running MiXCR on the 5' RACE reads. The sample has 1,100,000 or so distinct CDR3 sequences; more than 40% are singletons. Material: blood. The receptor source for this set is a woman aged 55 to 70 in good health. CDR3s include the opening cysteine and the closing phenylalanine or tryptophan. The D gene is left open where the match is weak. Some rows have no size entry. The others give once, few or many, or a class for an expanded clone.

>TRBJ2-3|TRBD2|TRBV20-1|-
CSARGPGTSGATSRHTQYF
TGCAGTGCTAGAGGACCCGGGACTAGCGGAGCCACCAGTAGGCATACGCAGTATTTT
>TRBJ2-1|-|TRBV6-5|few
CASSYRQDEQFF
TGTGCCAGCAGTTACCGTCAGGATGAGCAGTTCTTC
>TRBJ1-4|TRBD1|TRBV12-3/TRBV12-4|few
CASSPTGFNEKLFF
TGTGCCAGCAGTCCGACAGGGTTTAATGAAAAACTGTTTTTT
>TRBJ2-1|TRBD2|TRBV28|-
CASSLGTSKNEQFF
TGTGCCAGCAGTTTAGGGACTAGCAAGAATGAGCAGTTCTTC
>TRBJ2-1|-|TRBV27|-
CASSILEGEQFF
TGTGCCAGCAGTATCCTCGAGGGTGAGCAGTTCTTC
>TRBJ1-2|-|TRBV28|few
CASSGTAYGYTF
TGTGCCAGCAGTGGGACGGCCTATGGCTACACCTTC
>TRBJ2-7|-|TRBV20-1|few
CSATLSGYNYEQYF
TGCAGTGCTACCCTCAGCGGTTATAACTACGAGCAGTACTTC
>TRBJ2-7|TRBD1|TRBV4-1|few
CASSQPGTGGSYEQYF
TGCGCCAGCAGCCAACCCGGGACAGGCGGTTCCTACGAGCAGTACTTC
>TRBJ2-1|TRBD2|TRBV2|few
CANRAGGVNEQFF
TGTGCCAACCGAGCGGGAGGGGTAAATGAGCAGTTCTTC
>TRBJ2-7|TRBD1|TRBV2|-
CASPGQGGYEQYF
TGTGCCAGCCCGGGACAGGGGGGATACGAGCAGTACTTC
>TRBJ1-4|TRBD1|TRBV15|-
CATRRVQGANEKLFF
TGTGCCACCAGGAGGGTCCAGGGGGCGAATGAAAAACTGTTTTTT
>TRBJ1-1|-|TRBV29-1|few
CSASEGGLSTEAFF
TGCAGCGCCTCCGAGGGGGGGCTTAGCACTGAAGCTTTCTTT
>TRBJ1-5|-|TRBV6-1|-
CASYREPFPLNQPQHF
TGTGCCAGCTACAGGGAGCCATTCCCCCTCAATCAGCCCCAGCATTTT
>TRBJ2-7|TRBD1|TRBV5-1|-
CASSLGDRVAVYEQYF
TGCGCCAGCAGCTTGGGGGACAGGGTGGCGGTTTACGAGCAGTACTTC
>TRBJ2-7|TRBD1|TRBV20-1|few
CSARTRDRGVGEQYF
TGCAGTGCACGTACCCGGGACAGGGGGGTGGGGGAGCAGTACTTC
>TRBJ1-5|TRBD1|TRBV12-3/TRBV12-4|-
CAISTGTGVQPQHF
TGTGCCATCTCCACCGGGACAGGGGTACAGCCCCAGCATTTT
>TRBJ2-5|-|TRBV6-5|few
CASGGWETQYF
TGTGCCAGCGGTGGTTGGGAGACCCAGTACTTC
>TRBJ2-1|-|TRBV12-3/TRBV12-4|-
CASSLSQGWNEQFF
TGTGCCAGCAGTTTATCGCAGGGGTGGAATGAGCAGTTCTTC
>TRBJ2-7|TRBD2|TRBV7-9|-
CASSGVGGIVSYEQYF
TGTGCCAGCAGCGGGGTGGGAGGGATTGTCTCCTACGAGCAGTACTTC
>TRBJ2-7|-|TRBV7-2|few
CASSLGPEGPYEQYF
TGTGCCAGCAGCTTGGGGCCAGAGGGCCCCTACGAGCAGTACTTC
>TRBJ2-7|TRBD1|TRBV6-1|-
CASSEQGAVYEQYF
TGTGCCAGCAGTGAACAGGGGGCTGTCTACGAGCAGTACTTC
>TRBJ2-7|-|TRBV12-3/TRBV12-4|-
CASSLGESFDYEQYF
TGTGCCAGCAGTTTAGGGGAATCCTTTGACTACGAGCAGTACTTC
>TRBJ1-5|TRBD1|TRBV20-1|few
CSAMGNRGTTNQPQHF
TGCAGTGCTATGGGGAACAGGGGCACCACTAATCAGCCCCAGCATTTT
>TRBJ1-6|-|TRBV6-5|few
CASSYTNLGTNSPLHF
TGTGCCAGCAGTTACACCAACCTGGGCACTAATTCACCCCTCCACTTT
>TRBJ1-2|-|TRBV5-1|-
CASSRDNVNYGYTF
TGCGCCAGCAGCAGAGATAACGTTAACTATGGCTACACCTTC
>TRBJ2-5|-|TRBV14|-
CASSQGGTTYNEQYF
TGTGCCAGCAGCCAAGGGGGAACGACCTACAATGAGCAGTACTTC
>TRBJ1-2|-|TRBV27|few
CASSSREVGNYGYTF
TGTGCCAGCAGTAGCAGGGAGGTGGGAAACTATGGCTACACCTTC
>TRBJ2-1|-|TRBV11-2|-
CASSLDLLGTQNEQFF
TGTGCCAGCAGCTTAGATCTCTTGGGAACCCAGAATGAGCAGTTCTTC
>TRBJ2-7|TRBD1|TRBV12-3/TRBV12-4|-
CASTETGLRNEQYF
TGTGCCAGCACCGAGACAGGGTTGAGGAACGAGCAGTACTTC
>TRBJ2-5|-|TRBV5-1|-
CASRDGRDQETQYF
TGCGCCAGCAGGGATGGGCGGGACCAAGAGACCCAGTACTTC
>TRBJ2-1|-|TRBV3-1|-
CASSPTERSYNEQFF
TGTGCCAGCAGCCCAACCGAGCGATCCTACAATGAGCAGTTCTTC
>TRBJ2-6|-|TRBV7-8|-
CASSPRVPNSGANVLTF
TGTGCCAGCAGCCCCCGGGTCCCGAACTCTGGGGCCAACGTCCTGACTTTC
>TRBJ2-5|-|TRBV11-2|-
CASSLGYSGAETQYF
TGTGCCAGCAGCTTAGGGTACTCGGGGGCTGAGACCCAGTACTTC
>TRBJ2-5|TRBD2|TRBV7-3|-
CASSPSGTQETQYF
TGTGCCAGCAGCCCTAGCGGAACCCAAGAGACCCAGTACTTC
>TRBJ1-2|TRBD1|TRBV5-5|-
CASSWRGDRAYGYTF
TGTGCCAGCAGCTGGAGGGGGGACAGGGCCTATGGCTACACCTTC
>TRBJ2-5|-|TRBV7-9|once
CASSLPGGYQETQYF
TGTGCCAGCAGCTTGCCGGGTGGGTACCAAGAGACCCAGTACTTC
>TRBJ2-7|-|TRBV14|-
CASSQGALRDNSYEQYF
TGTGCCAGCAGCCAAGGAGCCCTCCGGGACAATTCCTACGAGCAGTACTTC
>TRBJ2-3|-|TRBV11-2|-
CASSLANSVDTQYF
TGTGCCAGCAGCTTAGCGAATAGTGTGGATACGCAGTATTTT
>TRBJ1-5|-|TRBV7-9|few
CASSGDNGNQPQHF
TGTGCCAGCAGCGGGGACAACGGCAATCAGCCCCAGCATTTT
>TRBJ1-5|-|TRBV5-8|-
CASSLVAGTSLQPQHF
TGTGCCAGCAGCTTGGTAGCGGGAACTTCACTTCAGCCCCAGCATTTT
>TRBJ2-7|TRBD2|TRBV27|few
CASIRTSGSNEQYF
TGTGCCAGCATCCGGACTAGCGGGAGCAACGAGCAGTACTTC
>TRBJ2-3|TRBD2|TRBV20-1|many
CSARDGSGSAGTDTQYF
TGCAGTGCTAGAGATGGTAGCGGGAGCGCGGGGACAGATACGCAGTATTTT
>TRBJ1-1|-|TRBV20-1|-
CSARDPDSEAFF
TGCAGTGCTAGAGATCCGGACAGCGAAGCTTTCTTT
>TRBJ2-3|-|TRBV7-2|-
CASSWRGTQYF
TGTGCCAGCAGCTGGAGGGGTACGCAGTATTTT
>TRBJ2-7|TRBD2|TRBV25-1|-
CASSTSGRGDEQYF
TGTGCCAGCAGTACTAGCGGGAGGGGAGACGAGCAGTACTTC
>TRBJ2-7|TRBD1|TRBV12-3/TRBV12-4|once
CASSPTGGTGRDEQYF
TGTGCCAGCAGTCCAACAGGGGGGACAGGGCGCGACGAGCAGTACTTC
>TRBJ2-5|TRBD2|TRBV5-8|-
CASVPSGRKTQYF
TGTGCCAGCGTTCCTAGCGGGAGGAAGACCCAGTACTTC
>TRBJ2-7|-|TRBV20-1|-
CSAGKILNRDVDSYEQYF
TGCAGTGCTGGCAAGATCCTCAACCGGGACGTGGATTCCTACGAGCAGTACTTC
>TRBJ2-7|-|TRBV6-5|-
CASALGSRYEQYF
TGTGCCAGCGCTTTGGGCTCACGATACGAGCAGTACTTC
>TRBJ2-7|-|TRBV2|few
CASSDERIYYEQYF
TGTGCCAGCAGTGACGAGCGGATCTACTACGAGCAGTACTTC
>TRBJ2-7|-|TRBV21-1|few
CASRTGQRGYEQYF
TGTGCCAGCCGTACGGGACAGCGCGGCTACGAGCAGTACTTC
>TRBJ1-1|TRBD1|TRBV5-1|-
CASSGDRGDEAFF
TGCGCCAGCAGCGGCGACAGGGGCGATGAAGCTTTCTTT
>TRBJ2-3|TRBD2|TRBV20-1|-
CSASLLAGRSTDTQYF
TGCAGTGCTAGCCTACTAGCGGGGAGAAGCACAGATACGCAGTATTTT
>TRBJ1-2|-|TRBV3-1|-
CASVRSDLSIYGYTF
TGTGCCAGCGTCCGATCAGACCTTTCCATCTATGGCTACACCTTC
>TRBJ2-4|-|TRBV6-5|many
CASSTLDGNIQYF
TGTGCCAGCAGCACCTTGGACGGGAACATTCAGTACTTC
>TRBJ2-7|TRBD2|TRBV27|-
CASTGRQAYEQYF
TGTGCCAGCACCGGGAGGCAAGCCTACGAGCAGTACTTC
>TRBJ2-1|-|TRBV29-1|few
CSVVSASHEQFF
TGCAGCGTTGTTTCAGCGTCCCATGAGCAGTTCTTC
>TRBJ2-3|-|TRBV11-2|-
CASNPRSGTQYF
TGTGCCAGCAATCCCCGATCGGGTACGCAGTATTTT
>TRBJ2-3|-|TRBV2|-
CASSDQGVRADTQYF
TGTGCCAGCAGCGACCAAGGGGTTAGGGCAGATACGCAGTATTTT
>TRBJ2-5|-|TRBV6-1|-
CASSERAREQETQYF
TGTGCCAGCAGTGAACGGGCTCGGGAACAAGAGACCCAGTACTTC